This T cell receptor (beta chain) was sequenced during a study of blood T cell repertoires in COVID-19. Original analysis: Scientists estimated how many nucleated cells there were by amplifying reference gene primers. The repertoire was sequenced with immunoSEQ multiplex PCR; TCRdb's copy has only in-frame clones and lacks some. That table supplies the V and J calls and clone size; D and trimming were determined from the DNA. This table has around 500,000 clones, approximately 88% appearing once. Allocation to cohorts depended on clinical history reported by the participants. Donors in Cohort 3 counted as recovered after two negative PCRs, clearance, or symptom resolution. CDR3 length: 15 amino acids. V was cut by 0 bases and J by 3 bases, with 11 bases left in between. Looked up from germline, CDR1 is MNHEY and CDR2 is SMNVEV (reference sequence).

The specimen was PBMCs or T cells enriched from blood (not recorded which). The V and J genes are TRBV27 and TRBJ1-1; the D is unclear. This clonotype was sampled from a woman in her forties who had recovered from COVID-19. For the CDR3, the DNA is TGTGCCAGCAGTTTATCCCCGACGAGGTACACTGAAGCTTTCTTT. Amino acid sequence: CASSLSPTRYTEAFF.